The rows below give T cell receptor beta chains drawn from one sample of a study of vaccination and CD4 T cells after COVID-19. TCRdb redid the calling of the PCR reads with MiXCR, one entry per CDR3 protein. This sample has just under 20,000 distinct CDR3 sequences; 47% occur once, and the top ten carry 4%. No cognate antigen is known for these TCRs. The sample here was CD4+ T cells from blood, cultured in vitro, taken before SARS-CoV-2 vaccination. The receptors stem from a human donor who had recovered from COVID-19. Each CDR3 is given with its conserved first and last residue. A D gene is named only where the DNA matches it firmly. A clone size is listed for some rows: how often the clone was seen (once, few, many), or a class if it is expanded.

V: TRBV28; D: TRBD1; size: few; J: TRBJ1-5; CDR3: CASSSGTGLFQPQHF; DNA: TGTGCCAGCAGTTCCGGGACAGGATTATTTCAGCCCCAGCATTTT
V: TRBV11-1; D: NA; size: NA; J: TRBJ1-1; CDR3: CASISGLGPSPREGNTEAFF; DNA: TGTGCCAGCATTTCCGGACTGGGTCCCTCCCCCAGGGAAGGGAACACTGAAGCTTTCTTT
V: TRBV20-1; D: NA; size: NA; J: TRBJ2-5; CDR3: CSATDGTRSETQYF; DNA: TGCAGTGCTACGGATGGTACTAGGTCTGAGACCCAGTACTTC
V: TRBV28; D: TRBD1; size: NA; J: TRBJ2-7; CDR3: CASSKRTGGIYEQYF; DNA: TGTGCCAGCAGTAAGCGGACAGGGGGCATCTACGAGCAGTACTTC
V: TRBV7-2; D: TRBD2; size: NA; J: TRBJ2-1; CDR3: CASSKAGGPGNEQFF; DNA: TGTGCCAGCAGCAAAGCGGGGGGGCCGGGGAATGAGCAGTTCTTC
V: TRBV19; D: NA; size: NA; J: TRBJ1-3; CDR3: CASSLQDRPGNTIYF; DNA: TGTGCCAGTAGTTTACAGGATCGTCCTGGAAACACCATATATTTT
V: TRBV4-2; D: TRBD2; size: few; J: TRBJ2-3; CDR3: CASSQEPSGGGTTDTQYF; DNA: TGTGCCAGCAGCCAAGAACCTAGCGGGGGGGGAACCACAGATACGCAGTATTTT
V: TRBV6-5; D: NA; size: NA; J: TRBJ2-7; CDR3: CASSYSGPTYEQYF; DNA: TGTGCCAGCAGTTACTCGGGACCAACCTACGAGCAGTACTTC
V: TRBV7-2; D: TRBD1; size: NA; J: TRBJ2-7; CDR3: CASSRDRSYEQYF; DNA: TGTGCCAGCAGCCGGGACAGATCCTACGAGCAGTACTTC
V: TRBV20-1; D: TRBD1; size: NA; J: TRBJ2-1; CDR3: CSAIGQGSPGQFF; DNA: TGCAGTGCTATAGGACAGGGGTCCCCTGGGCAGTTCTTC
V: TRBV6-2/TRBV6-3; D: TRBD1; size: once; J: TRBJ1-5; CDR3: CASRPDRLSNQPQHF; DNA: TGTGCCAGCAGACCGGACAGGCTTAGCAATCAGCCCCAGCATTTT
V: TRBV5-4; D: NA; size: few; J: TRBJ1-2; CDR3: CASSLVRLNYGYTF; DNA: TGTGCCAGCAGCTTGGTCAGGCTTAACTATGGCTACACCTTC
V: TRBV27; D: TRBD2; size: NA; J: TRBJ2-7; CDR3: CASRRLAGSHYEQYF; DNA: TGTGCCAGCAGGAGACTAGCGGGAAGTCACTACGAGCAGTACTTC
V: TRBV20-1; D: NA; size: NA; J: TRBJ1-1; CDR3: CSASRDVGRHEAFF; DNA: TGCAGTGCTAGCCGGGACGTCGGTCGGCATGAAGCTTTCTTT
V: TRBV10-3; D: NA; size: NA; J: TRBJ1-2; CDR3: CAISESHSRAVAF; DNA: TGTGCCATCAGTGAGTCTCACAGTAGAGCAGTCGCCTTC
V: TRBV7-9; D: NA; size: NA; J: TRBJ2-5; CDR3: CASSLGTSRRETQYF; DNA: TGTGCCAGCAGCCTAGGGACTTCCCGGAGGGAGACCCAGTACTTC
V: TRBV7-9; D: TRBD1; size: NA; J: TRBJ1-6; CDR3: CASSRNLRQGAKSPLHF; DNA: TGTGCCAGCAGCCGGAACCTTAGACAGGGGGCGAAGTCACCCCTCCACTTT
V: TRBV5-6; D: NA; size: NA; J: TRBJ1-1; CDR3: CASSLTLREAFF; DNA: TGTGCCAGCAGCTTGACATTGCGGGAAGCTTTCTTT
V: TRBV6-1; D: TRBD1; size: NA; J: TRBJ1-5; CDR3: CASSEGARGNQPQHF; DNA: TGTGCCAGCAGCGAGGGGGCGCGGGGCAATCAGCCCCAGCATTTT
V: TRBV6-1; D: NA; size: few; J: TRBJ2-3; CDR3: CASSIGLRGSTDTQYF; DNA: TGTGCCAGCAGTATAGGCCTACGGGGGAGCACAGATACGCAGTATTTT
V: TRBV10-2; D: NA; size: NA; J: TRBJ1-1; CDR3: CASRNDGGAFF; DNA: TGCGCCAGCAGGAACGACGGTGGGGCTTTCTTT
V: TRBV20-1; D: TRBD2; size: NA; J: TRBJ2-1; CDR3: CSAREVQRGGFSEQFF; DNA: TGCAGTGCTAGAGAGGTCCAGCGGGGGGGCTTTAGTGAGCAGTTCTTC
V: TRBV6-1; D: NA; size: few; J: TRBJ1-2; CDR3: CASSPRTTGTYGYTF; DNA: TGTGCCAGCAGTCCAAGAACTACAGGGACCTATGGCTACACCTTC
V: TRBV20-1; D: TRBD2; size: few; J: TRBJ2-3; CDR3: CSARVAGDSGTDTQYF; DNA: TGCAGTGCTAGAGTAGCGGGGGACTCGGGCACAGATACGCAGTATTTT
V: TRBV19; D: NA; size: NA; J: TRBJ1-5; CDR3: CASSIEGGKQPQHF; DNA: TGTGCCAGTAGTATAGAGGGGGGTAAGCAGCCCCAGCATTTT
V: TRBV7-2; D: TRBD1; size: few; J: TRBJ1-1; CDR3: CASSLASGTGTEAFF; DNA: TGTGCCAGCAGCTTAGCCTCTGGGACAGGCACTGAAGCTTTCTTT
V: TRBV20-1; D: TRBD2; size: NA; J: TRBJ2-1; CDR3: CSARRSSGYNEQFF; DNA: TGCAGTGCTAGGAGGTCTAGCGGATACAATGAGCAGTTCTTC
V: TRBV20-1; D: NA; size: NA; J: TRBJ1-2; CDR3: CSARVGGSLGYTF; DNA: TGCAGTGCTAGAGTCGGTGGATCGCTGGGCTACACCTTC
V: TRBV11-3; D: NA; size: NA; J: TRBJ1-1; CDR3: CASSIAGRNTEAFF; DNA: TGTGCCAGCAGCATCGCCGGGAGGAACACTGAAGCTTTCTTT
V: TRBV6-1; D: TRBD1; size: few; J: TRBJ1-5; CDR3: CASSDRGKQPQHF; DNA: TGTGCCAGTTCAGACAGGGGAAAGCAGCCCCAGCATTTT
V: TRBV19; D: NA; size: NA; J: TRBJ1-1; CDR3: CASSIGGSNTEAFF; DNA: TGTGCCAGTAGTATCGGGGGGAGCAACACTGAAGCTTTCTTT
V: TRBV20-1; D: NA; size: NA; J: TRBJ1-6; CDR3: CSARENYNSPLHF; DNA: TGCAGTGCTAGAGAGAATTATAATTCACCCCTCCACTTT
V: TRBV11-3; D: NA; size: NA; J: TRBJ2-3; CDR3: CASSLIPQRATDTQYF; DNA: TGTGCCAGCAGCTTAATCCCCCAGCGGGCCACAGATACGCAGTATTTT
V: TRBV7-9; D: TRBD1; size: few; J: TRBJ1-2; CDR3: CASSPTGGYGYTF; DNA: TGTGCCAGCAGCCCTACAGGGGGCTATGGCTACACCTTC
V: TRBV25-1; D: TRBD1; size: NA; J: TRBJ1-2; CDR3: CASSATQGADYGYTF; DNA: TGTGCCAGCAGTGCAACACAGGGGGCCGACTATGGCTACACCTTC
V: TRBV20-1; D: TRBD2; size: few; J: TRBJ2-3; CDR3: CSAYPGLSTDTQYF; DNA: TGCAGTGCTTATCCGGGACTAAGCACAGATACGCAGTATTTT
V: TRBV6-5; D: TRBD2; size: NA; J: TRBJ2-7; CDR3: CASSYVSSGNYEQYF; DNA: TGTGCCAGCAGTTACGTCTCTAGCGGGAACTACGAGCAGTACTTC
V: TRBV20-1; D: NA; size: few; J: TRBJ1-6; CDR3: CSAGGAGSSYNSPLHF; DNA: TGCAGTGCTGGGGGGGCAGGGAGCTCCTATAATTCACCCCTCCACTTT
V: TRBV11-2; D: NA; size: NA; J: TRBJ2-7; CDR3: CASSLEAGGRWNRVYEQYF; DNA: TGTGCCAGCAGCTTAGAGGCCGGGGGTAGGTGGAACCGCGTATACGAGCAGTACTTC
V: TRBV25-1; D: TRBD2; size: few; J: TRBJ2-5; CDR3: CASSPGLAGAWETQYF; DNA: TGTGCCAGCAGTCCGGGACTAGCGGGAGCTTGGGAGACCCAGTACTTC
V: TRBV10-3; D: NA; size: few; J: TRBJ2-5; CDR3: CAISELGGAETQYF; DNA: TGTGCCATCAGTGAGTTGGGGGGTGCAGAGACCCAGTACTTC
V: TRBV6-1; D: NA; size: once; J: TRBJ1-1; CDR3: CASNQPSGDLKAFF; DNA: TGTGCCAGCAACCAACCCTCAGGGGATTTAAAAGCTTTCTTT
V: TRBV10-3; D: TRBD1; size: NA; J: TRBJ1-1; CDR3: CAISPQGVGGTEAFF; DNA: TGTGCCATCAGTCCTCAGGGGGTCGGGGGCACTGAAGCTTTCTTT
V: TRBV4-3; D: NA; size: NA; J: TRBJ1-5; CDR3: CASSQDIVGVGQPQHF; DNA: TGCGCCAGCAGCCAAGATATTGTCGGGGTTGGTCAGCCCCAGCATTTT
V: TRBV29-1; D: TRBD1; size: NA; J: TRBJ2-7; CDR3: CSAVTGGLREQYF; DNA: TGCAGCGCAGTAACAGGGGGGTTACGCGAGCAGTACTTC
V: TRBV9; D: TRBD1; size: once; J: TRBJ2-1; CDR3: CASSPTAQGFGEQFF; DNA: TGTGCCAGCAGCCCCACGGCACAGGGGTTCGGTGAGCAGTTCTTC
V: TRBV6-1; D: NA; size: NA; J: TRBJ1-4; CDR3: CASSVRGGEKLFF; DNA: TGTGCCAGCAGTGTCCGGGGGGGTGAAAAACTGTTTTTT
V: TRBV7-2; D: TRBD2; size: NA; J: TRBJ2-6; CDR3: CASSWGAAGAGANVLTF; DNA: TGTGCCAGCAGCTGGGGGGCAGCGGGGGCTGGGGCCAACGTCCTGACTTTC
V: TRBV2; D: NA; size: few; J: TRBJ1-3; CDR3: CASSVDIGENTIYF; DNA: TGTGCCAGCAGCGTAGACATAGGCGAAAACACCATATATTTT
V: TRBV6-1; D: TRBD1; size: few; J: TRBJ2-5; CDR3: CASSEAGTGQETQYF; DNA: TGTGCCAGCAGTGAAGCAGGGACAGGACAAGAGACCCAGTACTTC
V: TRBV4-1; D: NA; size: NA; J: TRBJ1-6; CDR3: CASSQDPPGGNSPLHF; DNA: TGCGCCAGCAGCCAAGATCCCCCGGGGGGTAATTCACCCCTCCACTTT
V: TRBV5-4; D: NA; size: NA; J: TRBJ1-2; CDR3: CASSTPGSQGYGYTF; DNA: TGTGCCAGCAGCACTCCAGGGTCCCAAGGCTATGGCTACACCTTC
V: TRBV18; D: NA; size: NA; J: TRBJ1-3; CDR3: CASSPSGRGNTIYF; DNA: TGTGCCAGCTCACCGTCGGGACGCGGAAACACCATATATTTT
V: TRBV12-3/TRBV12-4; D: NA; size: NA; J: TRBJ1-6; CDR3: CASSPVRNSPLHF; DNA: TGTGCCAGCAGTCCGGTCCGGAATTCACCCCTCCACTTT